This TCR beta chain was retrieved from a study of blood T cell repertoires in COVID-19. As for the study in general: T cells, B-cell-depleted T cells, or PBMCs provided the cDNA or gDNA that served as material.

J was trimmed by 1 base and V by 1 base; bases with no gene match: 13. This CDR3 contains 18 residues. Germline CDR1 reads SGHRS; CDR2 reads YFSETQ. The assay was immunoSEQ multiplex PCR, and TCRdb's table has in-frame clones only and misses some. The sample has approximately 230,000 clones, more than 60% seen once; the top ten hold 4%. Sequencing used peripheral blood. This TCR was recovered from a woman in her thirties or forties with active or convalescent COVID-19. The chain uses TRBV5-1 and TRBJ2-7; TRBD1 matches 8 bases. In nucleotides, the CDR3 is TGCGCCAGCAGCTTGAATTATGGTGGAACAGGGGGTTCCTACGAGCAGTACTTC. Its translation is CASSLNYGGTGGSYEQYF.